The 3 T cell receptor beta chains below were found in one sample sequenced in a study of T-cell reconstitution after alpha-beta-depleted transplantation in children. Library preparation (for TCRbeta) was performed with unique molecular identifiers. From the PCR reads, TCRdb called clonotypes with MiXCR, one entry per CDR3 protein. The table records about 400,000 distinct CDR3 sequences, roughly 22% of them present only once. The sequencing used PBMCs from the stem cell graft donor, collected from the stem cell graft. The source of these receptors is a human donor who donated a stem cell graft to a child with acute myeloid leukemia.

CDR3 residues: CASSFGQGSGEQFF. The CDR3 DNA sequence: TGCGCCAGCAGCTTCGGACAGGGTTCGGGTGAGCAGTTCTTC. The chain uses TRBV5-1 and TRBJ2-1, with 8 positions matching TRBD1. V was clipped by 2 bases and J by 9 bases; unmatched bases: 7. Germline loops: CDR1 SGHRS, CDR2 YFSETQ. CDR3 size: 14 residues.

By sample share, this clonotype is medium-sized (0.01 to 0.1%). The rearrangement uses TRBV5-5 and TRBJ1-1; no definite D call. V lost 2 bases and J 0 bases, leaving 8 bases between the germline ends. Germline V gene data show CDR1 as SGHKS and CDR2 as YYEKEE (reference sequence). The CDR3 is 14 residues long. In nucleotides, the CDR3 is TGTGCCAGCAGCTTACAGCTTATGAACACTGAAGCTTTCTTT. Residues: CASSLQLMNTEAFF.

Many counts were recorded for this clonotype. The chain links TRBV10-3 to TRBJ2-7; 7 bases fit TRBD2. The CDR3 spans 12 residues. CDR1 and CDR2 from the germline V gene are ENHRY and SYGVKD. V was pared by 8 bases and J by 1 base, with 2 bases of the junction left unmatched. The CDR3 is CAIGRESYEQYF. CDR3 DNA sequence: TGTGCCATCGGGCGGGAGTCCTACGAGCAGTACTTC.